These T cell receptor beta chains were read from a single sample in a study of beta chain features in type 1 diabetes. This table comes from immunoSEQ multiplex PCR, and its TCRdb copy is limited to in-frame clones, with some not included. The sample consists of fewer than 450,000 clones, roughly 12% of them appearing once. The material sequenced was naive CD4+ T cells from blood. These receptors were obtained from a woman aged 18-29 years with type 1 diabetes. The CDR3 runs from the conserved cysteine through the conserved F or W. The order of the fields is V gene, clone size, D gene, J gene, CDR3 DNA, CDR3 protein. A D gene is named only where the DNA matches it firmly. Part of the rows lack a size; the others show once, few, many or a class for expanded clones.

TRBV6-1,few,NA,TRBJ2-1,TGTGCCAGCAGTGATGATAGCGGACGCTCCTACAATGAGCAGTTCTTC,CASSDDSGRSYNEQFF
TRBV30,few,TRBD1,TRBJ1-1,TGTGCCTGGGAATTCGGACAGGGGGTTGAAGCTTTCTTT,CAWEFGQGVEAFF
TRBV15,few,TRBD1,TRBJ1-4,TGTGCCACCAGCAGCGGGACAGACGAAAAACTGTTTTTT,CATSSGTDEKLFF
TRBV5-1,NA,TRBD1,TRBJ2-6,TGCGCCAGCAGGCCAGGACAGGGTTTCTCTGGGGCCAACGTCCTGACTTTC,CASRPGQGFSGANVLTF
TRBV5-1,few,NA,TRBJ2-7,TGCGCCAGCAGCGGGCGCTTGGGCTATTCCTACGAGCAGTACTTC,CASSGRLGYSYEQYF
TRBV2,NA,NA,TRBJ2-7,TGTGCCAGCAGACCAGACAGGTCAGCCTACGAGCAGTACTTC,CASRPDRSAYEQYF
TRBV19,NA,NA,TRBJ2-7,TGTGCCACCAAAGGACGGGACTCCTACGAGCAGTACTTC,CATKGRDSYEQYF
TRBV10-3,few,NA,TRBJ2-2,TGTGCCATCACCCCTGTAAACACCGGGGAGCTGTTTTTT,CAITPVNTGELFF
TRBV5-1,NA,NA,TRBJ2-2,TGCGCCAGCAGCTCATGGGGAGGAGGGTCCACCGGGGAGCTGTTTTTT,CASSSWGGGSTGELFF
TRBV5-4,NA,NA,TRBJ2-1,TGTGCCAGCAGCCCGGGACTGTACAATGAGCAGTTCTTC,CASSPGLYNEQFF
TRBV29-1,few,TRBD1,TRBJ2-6,TGCAGCGTCCTAGGGACAGGGAATGGGGCCAACGTCCTGACTTTC,CSVLGTGNGANVLTF
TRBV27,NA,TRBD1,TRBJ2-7,TGTGCCAGCAGTATTCAGGGGGCTTCCTACGAGCAGTACTTC,CASSIQGASYEQYF
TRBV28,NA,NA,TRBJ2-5,TGTGCCAGCAGCCCCCGGTGGGGTAGCGTGGCGAGGGAGACCCAGTACTTC,CASSPRWGSVARETQYF
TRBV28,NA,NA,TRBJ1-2,TGTGCCAGCAGCTATCACAGTAACTATGGCTACACCTTC,CASSYHSNYGYTF
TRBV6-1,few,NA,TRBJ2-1,TGTGCCAGCAGGCGGGGGCAATCCAATGAGCAGTTCTTC,CASRRGQSNEQFF
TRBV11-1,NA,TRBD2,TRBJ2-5,TGTGCCAGCAGCCCTAGCGGGAGCCGTGAGACCCAGTACTTC,CASSPSGSRETQYF
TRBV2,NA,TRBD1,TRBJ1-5,TGTGCCAGCACCCCCGACAGGGCCTCCGGGCCCCAGCATTTT,CASTPDRASGPQHF
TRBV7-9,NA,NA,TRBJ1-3,TGTGCCAGCAGCCAAGTCCGGGGGAAATCTGGAAACACCATATATTTT,CASSQVRGKSGNTIYF
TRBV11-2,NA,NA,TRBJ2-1,TGTGCCAGCAGCTTCCTGATGGCTGAGCAGTTCTTC,CASSFLMAEQFF